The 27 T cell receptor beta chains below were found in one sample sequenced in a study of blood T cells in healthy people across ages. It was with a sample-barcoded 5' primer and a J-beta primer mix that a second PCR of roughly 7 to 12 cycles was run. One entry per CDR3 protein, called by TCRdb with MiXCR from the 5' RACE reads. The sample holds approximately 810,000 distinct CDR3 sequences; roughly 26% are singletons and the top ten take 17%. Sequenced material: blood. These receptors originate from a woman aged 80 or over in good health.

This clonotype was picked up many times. The DNA of the CDR3 is TGTGCCAGCAGCCTCAGCGGGACTTCACCCCTCCACTTT. Encoded protein: CASSLSGTSPLHF. J is TRBJ1-6 and V is TRBV7-2, with D perhaps matching TRBD1 (5 bases). This CDR3 has 13 amino acids. Germline V gives CDR1 SGHTA, CDR2 FQGNSA. V lost 5 bases to trimming and J lost 9 bases, with 11 bases between them.

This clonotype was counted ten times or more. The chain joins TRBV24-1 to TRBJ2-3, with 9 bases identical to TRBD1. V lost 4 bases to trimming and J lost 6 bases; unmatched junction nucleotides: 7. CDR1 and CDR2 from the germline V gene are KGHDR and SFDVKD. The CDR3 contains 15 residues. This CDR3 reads CATSDPTGGGDTQYF. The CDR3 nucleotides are TGTGCCACCAGTGACCCCACAGGGGGCGGCGATACGCAGTATTTT.

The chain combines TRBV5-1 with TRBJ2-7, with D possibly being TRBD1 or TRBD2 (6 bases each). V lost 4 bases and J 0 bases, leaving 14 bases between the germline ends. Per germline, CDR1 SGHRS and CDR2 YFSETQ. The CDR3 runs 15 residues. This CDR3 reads CASSGGTLVSYEQYF. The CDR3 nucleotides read TGCGCCAGCAGCGGGGGGACATTAGTCTCCTACGAGCAGTACTTC.

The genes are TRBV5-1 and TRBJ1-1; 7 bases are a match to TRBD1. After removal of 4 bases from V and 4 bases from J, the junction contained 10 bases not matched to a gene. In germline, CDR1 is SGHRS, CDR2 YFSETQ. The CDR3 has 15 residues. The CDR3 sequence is CASSQTGRSGTEAFF. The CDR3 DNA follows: TGCGCCAGCAGCCAGACAGGGCGGTCCGGCACTGAAGCTTTCTTT.

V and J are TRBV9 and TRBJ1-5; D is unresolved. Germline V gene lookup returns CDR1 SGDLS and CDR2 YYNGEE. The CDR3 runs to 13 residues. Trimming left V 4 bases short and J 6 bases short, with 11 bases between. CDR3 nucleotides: TGTGCCAGCAGCCCCGACCTCGGTCAGCCCCAGCATTTT. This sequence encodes CASSPDLGQPQHF. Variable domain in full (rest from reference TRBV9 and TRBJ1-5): DSGVTQTPKHLITATGQRVTLRCSPRSGDLSVYWYQQSLDQGLQFLIQYYNGEERAKGNILERFSAQQFPDLHSELNLSSLELGDSALYFCASSPDLGQPQHFGDGTRLSIL.

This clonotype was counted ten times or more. As DNA, the CDR3 is TGTGCCAGCAGCTTAAGACAGTTAAGTCTGGTGGATAACTATGGCTACACCTTC. Protein product: CASSLRQLSLVDNYGYTF. This chain joins TRBV11-1 and TRBJ1-2; D perhaps matches TRBD1 (5 bases). CDR3 length equals 18 residues. Germline V gives CDR1 SGHAT, CDR2 FQDESV (reference sequence). V lost 2 bases to trimming and J lost 1 base, with 20 bases between them.

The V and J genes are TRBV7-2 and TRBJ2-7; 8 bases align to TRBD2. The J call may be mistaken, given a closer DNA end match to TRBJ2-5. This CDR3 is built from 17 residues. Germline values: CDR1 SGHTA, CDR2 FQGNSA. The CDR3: CASSLVVGRGAGETQYF. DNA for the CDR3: TGTGCCAGCAGCTTAGTCGTGGGGCGGGGGGCGGGAGAGACCCAGTACTTC.

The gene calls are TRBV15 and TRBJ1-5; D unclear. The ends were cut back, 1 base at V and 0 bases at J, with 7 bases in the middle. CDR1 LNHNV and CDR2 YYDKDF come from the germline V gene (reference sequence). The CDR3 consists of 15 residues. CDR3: CATSRGHLSNQPQHF. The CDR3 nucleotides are TGTGCCACCAGCAGAGGACACCTTAGCAATCAGCCCCAGCATTTT.

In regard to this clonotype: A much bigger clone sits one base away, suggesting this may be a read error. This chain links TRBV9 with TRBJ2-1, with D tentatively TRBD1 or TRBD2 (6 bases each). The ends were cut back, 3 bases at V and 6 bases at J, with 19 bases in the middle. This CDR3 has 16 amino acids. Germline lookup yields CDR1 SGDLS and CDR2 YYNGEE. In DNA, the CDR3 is TGTGCCAGCAGCGCGTCGGGGGCTCATTTCTGCAATGAGCAGTTCTTC. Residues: CASSASGAHFCNEQFF.

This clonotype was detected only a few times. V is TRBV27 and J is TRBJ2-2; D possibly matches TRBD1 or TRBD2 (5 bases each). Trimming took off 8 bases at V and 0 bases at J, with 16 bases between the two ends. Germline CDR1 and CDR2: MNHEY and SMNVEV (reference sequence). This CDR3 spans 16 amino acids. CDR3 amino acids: CASRYAGTTNTGELFF. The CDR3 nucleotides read TGTGCCAGCCGCTACGCAGGGACGACGAACACCGGGGAGCTGTTTTTT.

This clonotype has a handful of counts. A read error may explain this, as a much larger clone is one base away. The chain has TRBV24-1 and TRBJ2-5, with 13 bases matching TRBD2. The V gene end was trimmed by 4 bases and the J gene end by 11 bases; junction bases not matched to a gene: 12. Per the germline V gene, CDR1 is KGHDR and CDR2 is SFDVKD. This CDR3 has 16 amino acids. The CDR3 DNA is TGTGCCACCAGTGACCCTACTAGCGGGGGGGGCGATGAGCAGTACTTC. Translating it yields CATSDPTSGGGDEQYF.

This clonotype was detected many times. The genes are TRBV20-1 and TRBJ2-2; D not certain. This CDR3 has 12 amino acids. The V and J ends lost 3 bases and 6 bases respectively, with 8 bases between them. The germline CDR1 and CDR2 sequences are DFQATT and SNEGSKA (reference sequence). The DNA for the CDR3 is TGCAGTGCTAGCGGTGGGGCCGGGGAGCTGTTTTTT. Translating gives CSASGGAGELFF.

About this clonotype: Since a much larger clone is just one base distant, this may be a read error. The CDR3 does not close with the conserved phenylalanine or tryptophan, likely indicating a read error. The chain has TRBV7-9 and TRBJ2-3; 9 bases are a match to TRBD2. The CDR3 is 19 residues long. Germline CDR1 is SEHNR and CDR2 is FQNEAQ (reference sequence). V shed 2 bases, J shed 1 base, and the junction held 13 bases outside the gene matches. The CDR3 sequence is CASSLWLAGKGTRTDTQYL. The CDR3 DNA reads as TGTGCCAGCAGCTTATGGCTAGCGGGAAAGGGGACCCGCACAGATACGCAGTATCTT.

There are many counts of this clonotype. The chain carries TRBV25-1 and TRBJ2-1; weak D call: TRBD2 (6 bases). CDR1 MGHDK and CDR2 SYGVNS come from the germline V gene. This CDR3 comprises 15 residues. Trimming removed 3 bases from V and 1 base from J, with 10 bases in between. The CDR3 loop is CASSDAAGSYNEQFF. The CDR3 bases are TGTGCCAGCAGTGACGCAGCGGGTTCCTACAATGAGCAGTTCTTC.

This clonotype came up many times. The CDR3 DNA is TGCGCCAGCAGCCAAGAGGCGCCGCGATCGGGTGAAAAACTGTTTTTT. Its translation: CASSQEAPRSGEKLFF. The J gene is TRBJ1-4, the V gene TRBV4-3; D call uncertain. The germline V and J ends were trimmed by 0 bases and 7 bases, with 15 bases remaining between them. The CDR3 runs to 16 residues. Germline V gene sequence: CDR1 LGHNA, CDR2 YSLEER.

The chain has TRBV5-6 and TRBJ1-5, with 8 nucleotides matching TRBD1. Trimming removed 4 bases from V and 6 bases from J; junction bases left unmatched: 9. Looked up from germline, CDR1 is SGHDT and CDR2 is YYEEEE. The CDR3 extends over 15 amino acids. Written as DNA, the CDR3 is TGTGCCAGCAGCGGCGGACAGGGTTATCGTCAGCCCCAGCATTTT. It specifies CASSGGQGYRQPQHF.

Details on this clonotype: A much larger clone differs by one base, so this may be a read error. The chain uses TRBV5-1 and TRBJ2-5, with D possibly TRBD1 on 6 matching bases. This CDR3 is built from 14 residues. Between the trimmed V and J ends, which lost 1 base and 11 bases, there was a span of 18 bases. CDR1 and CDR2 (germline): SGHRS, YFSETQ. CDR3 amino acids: CASSLTGRPGEQYF. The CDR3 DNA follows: TGCGCCAGCAGCTTGACAGGGCGACCTGGAGAGCAGTACTTC. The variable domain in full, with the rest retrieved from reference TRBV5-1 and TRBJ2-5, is KAGVTQTPRYLIKTRGQQVTLSCSPISGHRSVSWYQQTPGQGLQFLFEYFSETQRNKGNFPGRFSGRQFSNSRSEMNVSTLELGDSALYLCASSLTGRPGEQYFGPGTRLLVL.

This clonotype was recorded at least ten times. DNA for the CDR3: TGCGCCAGCAGTGAGACCTCAGGGGGCTCTGGGGCCAACGTCCTGACTTTC. Protein product: CASSETSGGSGANVLTF. V usage is TRBV10-2 and J usage is TRBJ2-6, with 7 bases identical to TRBD1. Germline values: CDR1 WSHSY, CDR2 SAAADI. After removal of 2 bases from V and 0 bases from J, the junction contained 4 bases not matched to a gene. CDR3 length equals 17 residues.

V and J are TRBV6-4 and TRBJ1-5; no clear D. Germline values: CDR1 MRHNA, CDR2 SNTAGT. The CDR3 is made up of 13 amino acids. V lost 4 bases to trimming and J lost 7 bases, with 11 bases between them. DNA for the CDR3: TGTGCCAGCAGTGGGGATTTGGGACAGCCCCAGCATTTT. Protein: CASSGDLGQPQHF.

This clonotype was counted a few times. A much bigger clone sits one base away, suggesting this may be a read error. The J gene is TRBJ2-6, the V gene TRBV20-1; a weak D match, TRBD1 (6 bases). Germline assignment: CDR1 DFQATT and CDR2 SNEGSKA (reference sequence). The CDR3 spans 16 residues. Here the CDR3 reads CSAFPRTVSGANVRTF. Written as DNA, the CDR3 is TGCAGTGCGTTCCCAAGGACAGTCTCTGGGGCCAACGTCCGGACTTTC.

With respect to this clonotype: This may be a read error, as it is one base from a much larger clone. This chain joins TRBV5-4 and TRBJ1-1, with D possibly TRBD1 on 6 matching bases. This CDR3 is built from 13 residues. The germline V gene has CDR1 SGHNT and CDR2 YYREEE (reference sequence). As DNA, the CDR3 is TGTACCAGCAGCTTACAGGGTATGGCTGAAGCTTTCTTT. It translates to CTSSLQGMAEAFF.

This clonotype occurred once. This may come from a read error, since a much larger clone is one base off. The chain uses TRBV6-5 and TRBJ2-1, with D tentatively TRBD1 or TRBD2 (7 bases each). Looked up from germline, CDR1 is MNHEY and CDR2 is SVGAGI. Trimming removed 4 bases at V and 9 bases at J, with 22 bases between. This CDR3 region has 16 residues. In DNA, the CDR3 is TGTGCCAGCAGTTCCCCCAGGGGGGGGGTAGGAGGTGAGCAGTTCTTC. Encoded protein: CASSSPRGGVGGEQFF.

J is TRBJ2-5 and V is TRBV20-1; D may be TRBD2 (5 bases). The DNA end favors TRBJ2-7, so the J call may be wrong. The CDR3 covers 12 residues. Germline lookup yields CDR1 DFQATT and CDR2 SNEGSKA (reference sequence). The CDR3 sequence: CSARLSAYEQYF. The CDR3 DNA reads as TGCAGTGCCAGACTATCGGCCTACGAGCAGTACTTC.

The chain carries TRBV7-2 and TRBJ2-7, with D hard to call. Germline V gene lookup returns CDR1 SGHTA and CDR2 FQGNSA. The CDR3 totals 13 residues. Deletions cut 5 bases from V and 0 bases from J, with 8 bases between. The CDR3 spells CASSISSSYEQYF. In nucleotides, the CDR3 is TGTGCCAGCAGCATTTCGAGCTCCTACGAGCAGTACTTC. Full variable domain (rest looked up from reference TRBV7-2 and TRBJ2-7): GAGVSQSPSNKVTEKGKDVELRCDPISGHTALYWYRQSLGQGLEFLIYFQGNSAPDKSGLPSDRFSAERTGGSVSTLTIQRTQQEDSAVYLCASSISSSYEQYFGPGTRLTVT.

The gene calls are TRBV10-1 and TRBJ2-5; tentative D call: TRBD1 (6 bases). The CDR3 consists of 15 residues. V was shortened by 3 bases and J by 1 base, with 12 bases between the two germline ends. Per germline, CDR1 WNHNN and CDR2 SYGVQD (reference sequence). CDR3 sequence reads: CASSDYPTGQETQYF. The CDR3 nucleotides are TGCGCCAGCAGTGACTACCCGACAGGCCAAGAGACCCAGTACTTC.

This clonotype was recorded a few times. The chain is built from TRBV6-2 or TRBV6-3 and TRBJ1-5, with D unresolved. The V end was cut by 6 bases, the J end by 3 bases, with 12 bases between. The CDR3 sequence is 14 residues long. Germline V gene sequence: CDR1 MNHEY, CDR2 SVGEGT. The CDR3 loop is CASRTNSLNQPQHF. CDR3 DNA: TGTGCCAGCAGGACAAACAGTCTCAATCAGCCCCAGCATTTT.

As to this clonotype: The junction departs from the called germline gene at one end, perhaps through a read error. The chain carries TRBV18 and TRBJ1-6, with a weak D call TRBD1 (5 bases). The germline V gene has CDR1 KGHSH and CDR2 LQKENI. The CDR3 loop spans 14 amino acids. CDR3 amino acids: CVSSKATRESPLHF. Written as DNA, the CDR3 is TGTGTCAGCTCAAAGGCGACCAGGGAATCACCCCTCCACTTT.